This T cell receptor beta chain was retrieved from a study of T cell responses to AZD1222 COVID-19 vaccine. Method: immunoSEQ multiplex PCR; TCRdb's copy keeps in-frame clones and lacks some. Of 120,000 or so clones in the sample, about 90% were seen once. V lost 6 bases, J lost 4 bases, and 18 bases lay in between. The CDR3 sequence is 15 residues long. Germline-derived CDR1 and CDR2 are MRHNA and SNTAGT. The source is an adult in good health. The specimen was peripheral blood, collected on day 0 of AZD1222 vaccination. J is TRBJ2-5 and V is TRBV6-4, with D unclear. The CDR3 reads CASSPLGGQGETQYF. CDR3 sequence (DNA): TGTGCCAGCAGCCCTTTGGGCGGTCAAGGAGAGACCCAGTACTTC.